This TCR beta chain was sequenced in a study of blood T cell repertoires in COVID-19. On the study more broadly: The origin of the acute and convalescent COVID-19 samples was the United States, Italy and Spain. PBMCs, B-cell-depleted T cells, or T cells provided the cDNA or gDNA that made up the material.

Seattle researchers signed up patients amid active infection and tracked them longitudinally. This CDR3 region has 16 residues. Germline assignment: CDR1 SGHRS and CDR2 YFSETQ. Trimming took 4 bases from V and 0 from J, leaving 15 bases between them. Original processing notes: Nucleated cell counts were estimated from reference gene primer amplification. The assay was immunoSEQ multiplex PCR, and TCRdb's table has in-frame clones only and misses some. The V and J calls and the clone size are those of that table, but D and trimming were determined from the DNA. The sample includes approximately 28,000 clones, around 94% of them seen just once.

The receptor was derived from a woman aged 70 to 79 with COVID-19, enrolled during active disease. This sequence joins TRBV5-1 and TRBJ2-3; D may be TRBD1 (5 bases). The sequenced sample was peripheral blood. CDR3 nucleotide sequence: TGCGCCAGCAGCCCCGGACATACAACTAGCACAGATACGCAGTATTTT. Residues: CASSPGHTTSTDTQYF.